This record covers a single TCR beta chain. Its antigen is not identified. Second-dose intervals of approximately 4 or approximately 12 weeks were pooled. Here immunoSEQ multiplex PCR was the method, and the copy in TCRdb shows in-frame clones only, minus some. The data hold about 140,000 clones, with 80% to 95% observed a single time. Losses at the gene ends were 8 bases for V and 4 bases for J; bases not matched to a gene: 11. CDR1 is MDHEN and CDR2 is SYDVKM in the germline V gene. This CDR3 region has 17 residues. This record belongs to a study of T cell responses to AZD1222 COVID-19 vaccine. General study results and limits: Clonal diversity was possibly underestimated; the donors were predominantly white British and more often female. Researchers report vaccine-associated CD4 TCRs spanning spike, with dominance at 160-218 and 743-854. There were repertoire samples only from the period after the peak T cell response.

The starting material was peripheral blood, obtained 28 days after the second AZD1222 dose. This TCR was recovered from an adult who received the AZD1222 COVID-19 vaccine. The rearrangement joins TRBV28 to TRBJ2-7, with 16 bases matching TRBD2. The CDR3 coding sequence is TGTGCCAGCCGGGCGGCAGGGACTAGCGGGAGGGAGTACGAGCAGTACTTC. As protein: CASRAAGTSGREYEQYF.